One T cell receptor (beta chain) is described in this entry. This sample stems from a study of CD8 T cells in Susac syndrome. This CDR3 is built from 16 residues. Germline V gene data show CDR1 as SGHAT and CDR2 as FQNNGV. V was pared by 4 bases and J by 0 bases, with 7 bases of the junction left unmatched. It was with random hexamers that 0.5 to 1 ug RNA was reverse transcribed. TCRdb re-called the immunoSEQ multiplex PCR reads with MiXCR, one entry per CDR3 protein. The sample has around 300,000 distinct CDR3 sequences, approximately 91% seen once; the top ten hold roughly 0.17%. Sequenced input: CD8+ T cells from PBMCs. The V and J genes are TRBV11-2 and TRBJ2-7; 9 nucleotides match TRBD2. This sequence originates from a human donor with multiple sclerosis. The CDR3, as DNA: TGTGCCAGCAGCTCTCGGACTAGCGAGTACTCCTACGAGCAGTACTTC. It translates to CASSSRTSEYSYEQYF.